This T cell receptor beta chain is drawn from a study of radiotherapy plus CTLA-4 blockade in lung cancer. Study-wide context: Objective responses emerged in around 18% of patients, and 31% attained disease control. Study findings and constraints: Tumor-origin TCR clones grew in blood after radiotherapy plus ipilimumab.

Concerning this clone: The antigen is unknown.

The CDR3 runs to 14 residues. V was cut by 6 bases and J by 0 bases, with 11 bases left in between. Germline loops: CDR1 MDHEN, CDR2 SYDVKM. Here immunoSEQ multiplex PCR was the method, and the copy in TCRdb shows in-frame clones only, minus some. The table has 85,000 to 90,000 clones, around 87% seen once. The sequence was collected from a human donor with non-small cell lung cancer that progressed on radiotherapy plus ipilimumab. The sample consisted of peripheral blood, taken from a patient treated with radiotherapy plus ipilimumab. V and J are TRBV28 and TRBJ1-2; no clear D. CDR3 sequence: CASSISTANYGYTF. The DNA of the CDR3 is TGTGCCAGCAGCATATCAACAGCTAACTATGGCTACACCTTC.